The 18 T cell receptor beta chains presented below share a single source sample, sequenced in a study of T-cell memory formation after mild COVID-19. TCRdb passed the 5' RACE reads through MiXCR, listing each CDR3 protein once. The sample comprises around 320,000 distinct CDR3 sequences, about 13% of which are singletons, and 20% to 25% rests with the top ten. The sample taken for sequencing was PBMCs or a T cell subset sorted from them (not recorded which). These TCRs come from a man younger than 30 who had mild COVID-19 (a few samples of this study predate the infection). Cell type and time point are not known.

Remarks on this clonotype: Germline and junction disagree at one end, which may indicate a read error. The chain is built from TRBV6-2 or TRBV6-3 and TRBJ2-7; D unresolved. CDR3 length: 12 amino acids. The germline gives CDR1 MNHEY, CDR2 SVGEGT. Here the CDR3 DNA reads TGTGCCAGCAGTTCCCCCAACTCGGATCGGGACTTC. It specifies CASSSPNSDRDF.

The rearrangement uses TRBV20-1 and TRBJ2-3, with 9 bases lining up with TRBD2. The V and J ends lost 6 bases and 6 bases, in that order; junction bases with no gene match: 13. This CDR3 has 15 amino acids. Germline V gives CDR1 DFQATT, CDR2 SNEGSKA (reference sequence). The CDR3 here is CSAPAGGGARDTQYF. CDR3 nucleotide sequence: TGCAGTGCCCCGGCAGGCGGGGGGGCCAGGGATACGCAGTATTTT.

CDR3: CASSYSKGGRDTQYF. CDR3 coding DNA: TGTGCCAGCAGTTACTCGAAGGGGGGCCGGGATACGCAGTATTTT. V usage is TRBV6-5 and J usage is TRBJ2-3; D might be TRBD1 or TRBD2, each matching 6 bases. Germline V gene sequence: CDR1 MNHEY, CDR2 SVGAGI. The CDR3 runs 15 residues. V shed 0 bases and J shed 6 bases, with 13 bases lying between them.

This clonotype has just a few counts. The genes are TRBV7-2 and TRBJ2-5; 8 bases map to TRBD2. CDR3 length equals 14 residues. The trim removed 2 bases at V and 6 bases at J, leaving 5 bases unmatched. Germline assignment: CDR1 SGHTA and CDR2 FQGNSA. In DNA form, the CDR3 reads TGTGCCAGCAGCTTAATTCGGGGGGGGAAGACCCAGTACTTC. It yields the protein CASSLIRGGKTQYF.

The rearrangement links TRBV4-3 to TRBJ2-5, with 9 bases aligning to TRBD1. Losses at the gene ends were 3 bases for V and 5 bases for J; bases not matched to a gene: 13. The germline CDR1 and CDR2 sequences are LGHNA and YSLEER. This CDR3 spans 17 amino acids. This chain's CDR3 is CASSQARGQGTSETQYF. CDR3 DNA sequence: TGCGCCAGCAGCCAGGCCCGGGGACAGGGTACTTCGGAGACCCAGTACTTC.

This clonotype was found a few times. No DNA is shown, since the ends of the CDR3 on it are uncertain; the CDR3 is the one TCRdb lists. The rearrangement joins TRBV29-1 to TRBJ2-1; the D call TRBD1 from the table was never checked on the DNA. The CDR3 is made up of 12 amino acids, end residues included. Germline CDR1 reads SQVTM; CDR2 reads ANQGSEA. CDR3 loop: CSVADGTGSEFF.

This clonotype was seen a handful of times. This chain links TRBV12-3 or TRBV12-4 with TRBJ2-5; maybe TRBD2 (6 bases). V was shortened by 3 bases and J by 9 bases, with 17 bases between the two germline ends. CDR3 length: 14 amino acids. DNA for the CDR3: TGTGCCAGCAGTTTTTTAAGCGGGCGAATATCCCAGTACTTC. This sequence encodes CASSFLSGRISQYF.

The V call is TRBV5-5, the J call TRBJ1-4; 10 bases match TRBD1. This CDR3 region has 15 residues. The V segment lost 0 bases and the J segment 6 bases; nucleotides outside the gene matches: 2. Germline CDR1 and CDR2: SGHKS and YYEKEE (reference sequence). DNA of the CDR3: TGTGCCAGCAGCTTGGAAGGGACAGGGGATGAAAAACTGTTTTTT. This translates into CASSLEGTGDEKLFF.

The chain joins TRBV6-5 to TRBJ2-7, with no clear D. This CDR3 spans 12 amino acids. The V gene lost 8 bases and the J gene lost 2 bases, with 10 bases spanning the gap. Germline V gene sequence: CDR1 MNHEY, CDR2 SVGAGI. In DNA form, the CDR3 reads TGTGCCAGCGGCCCGGGCACCTACGAGCAGTACTTC. Translated: CASGPGTYEQYF.

A few counts support this clonotype. This sequence joins TRBV5-6 and TRBJ1-5, with D possibly being TRBD1 (5 bases). With 4 bases removed from V and 7 bases from J, the gap between germline ends came to 15 bases. This CDR3 region has 14 residues. In germline, CDR1 is SGHDT, CDR2 YYEEEE. CDR3 bases: TGTGCCAGCAGCGGGCCGGATACAGGCCAGCCCCAGCATTTT. Its translation: CASSGPDTGQPQHF.

This clonotype was detected ten times or more. The rearrangement joins TRBV12-3 or TRBV12-4 to TRBJ2-1, with D tentatively TRBD2 (7 bases). This CDR3 contains 14 residues. The ends were cut back, 5 bases at V and 9 bases at J, with 17 bases in the middle. The CDR3 bases are TGTGCCAGCAGTCCGCAGGCGGGGGCTGGTGAGCAGTTCTTC. The encoded protein is CASSPQAGAGEQFF.

This clonotype was observed a handful of times. The gene calls are TRBV5-1 and TRBJ2-7; D might be TRBD1 (5 bases). CDR1 and CDR2 (germline): SGHRS, YFSETQ. The CDR3 contains 13 residues. The V and J ends lost 4 bases and 6 bases respectively, with 14 bases between them. The CDR3, as DNA: TGCGCCAGCAGCGGGGCCGCCGAGGTCGAGCAGTACTTC. Its protein product is CASSGAAEVEQYF.

This clonotype was picked up many times. The J gene is TRBJ2-3, the V gene TRBV6-2 or TRBV6-3, with a tentative D call TRBD1 (7 bases). Trimming removed 2 bases from V and 4 bases from J, with 13 bases in between. Germline values: CDR1 MNHEY, CDR2 SVGEGT. The CDR3 contains 15 residues. As DNA, the CDR3 is TGTGCCAGCAGTTACACCCAGGGGGGTGCAGATACGCAGTATTTT. This gives the protein CASSYTQGGADTQYF.

The V and J genes are TRBV10-3 and TRBJ2-7; 8 bases align to TRBD1. The V gene end was trimmed by 5 bases and the J gene end by 3 bases; junction bases not matched to a gene: 6. The germline CDR1 and CDR2 sequences are ENHRY and SYGVKD. The CDR3 length is 14 residues. The CDR3 sequence is CAISSGQGSYEQYV. The DNA of the CDR3 is TGTGCCATCAGTTCCGGACAGGGCAGCTACGAGCAGTACGTC.

This clonotype turned up a few times. V is TRBV9 and J is TRBJ2-1; 7 bases line up with TRBD1. J gave up 8 bases and V 0 bases, and 11 bases lay outside the gene matches. This CDR3 has 16 amino acids. CDR1 and CDR2 from the germline V gene are SGDLS and YYNGEE. CDR3 protein: CASSVDHRGLLHEQFF. DNA of the CDR3: TGTGCCAGCAGCGTAGATCACAGGGGTCTGCTGCATGAGCAGTTCTTC. Complete variable domain (other parts from reference TRBV9 and TRBJ2-1): DSGVTQTPKHLITATGQRVTLRCSPRSGDLSVYWYQQSLDQGLQFLIQYYNGEERAKGNILERFSAQQFPDLHSELNLSSLELGDSALYFCASSVDHRGLLHEQFFGPGTRLTVL.

This clonotype was seen more than once but under ten times. The chain has TRBV7-2 and TRBJ1-2; 8 nucleotides match TRBD1. In germline, CDR1 is SGHTA, CDR2 FQGNSA. This CDR3 contains 14 residues. Trimming removed 2 bases from V and 8 bases from J; junction bases left unmatched: 7. The CDR3 reads CASSLTDRGEGYTF. CDR3 DNA: TGTGCCAGCAGCTTAACCGACAGGGGTGAGGGCTACACCTTC.

This clonotype was counted between two and nine times. The V and J genes are TRBV7-2 and TRBJ2-1, with 7 bases identical to TRBD1. CDR1 is SGHTA and CDR2 is FQGNSA in the germline V gene. The CDR3 is made up of 18 amino acids. Losses at the gene ends were 7 bases for V and 6 bases for J; bases not matched to a gene: 21. This CDR3 reads CASTTSGRGWRPINEQFF. The DNA of the CDR3 is TGTGCCAGCACCACGTCGGGCAGGGGGTGGAGGCCTATCAATGAGCAGTTCTTC.

This clonotype has more than one count but fewer than ten. This chain connects TRBV20-1 to TRBJ2-6, with no clear D. V was cut by 5 bases and J by 3 bases, with 11 bases left in between. The CDR3 is 14 residues long. Germline lookup yields CDR1 DFQATT and CDR2 SNEGSKA (reference sequence). This CDR3 reads CSAYDNSGANVLTF. The CDR3, as DNA: TGCAGTGCTTACGATAACAGTGGGGCCAACGTCCTGACTTTC.